These 22 T cell receptor beta chains originate from one sample sequenced in a study of technical replicates of blood from several donors. The method was immunoSEQ multiplex PCR; TCRdb's version includes in-frame clones alone and lacks a portion of them. The data show tens of thousands of clones, approximately 95% seen once. Sequences were obtained from T cells isolated from PBMCs. The origin of the receptors is a human donor in good health.

This clone was seen a few times. V and J are TRBV7-3 and TRBJ2-5, with D unresolved. This CDR3 comprises 13 residues. CDR1 is SGHTA and CDR2 is FQGTGA in the germline V gene. With 2 bases removed from V and 1 base from J, the gap between germline ends came to 5 bases. CDR3 protein: CASSLGAQETQYF. The CDR3 region has the DNA TGTGCCAGCAGCTTAGGAGCCCAAGAGACCCAGTACTTC.

This sequence joins TRBV5-1 and TRBJ2-3, with 11 bases matching TRBD2. The V gene's germline CDR1 is SGHRS and CDR2 YFSETQ. V lost 4 bases and J lost 0; bases outside the gene matches: 7. This CDR3 is built from 17 residues. This CDR3 reads CASSQITSGSSTDTQYF. CDR3 bases: TGCGCCAGCAGCCAAATCACTAGCGGGAGCAGCACAGATACGCAGTATTTT.

This clone has only one observation. The chain has TRBV6-6 and TRBJ2-7; D is possibly TRBD1 (6 bases). This CDR3 has 12 residues. Germline V CDR1 and CDR2: MNHNY, SVGAGI (reference sequence). Trimming took off 4 bases at V and 5 bases at J, with 9 bases between the two ends. CDR3 DNA sequence: TGTGCCAGCAGTTTCGCAGGGGACGAGCAGTACTTC. Its translation is CASSFAGDEQYF.

The V and J genes are TRBV18 and TRBJ1-2; possible D gene TRBD1, 5 bases. This CDR3 has 16 residues. The V and J ends lost 1 base and 8 bases respectively, with 20 bases between them. From germline, CDR1 is KGHSH and CDR2 LQKENI. CDR3 sequence reads: CASSPLFVQGGKGYTF. The CDR3 DNA is TGTGCCAGCTCACCACTCTTCGTCCAGGGAGGAAAGGGCTACACCTTC.

This rearrangement joins TRBV23-1 to TRBJ2-7, with TRBD1 matching over 8 bases. TRBV23-1 is an ORF, and what it does is uncertain. V lost 6 bases and J lost 5; bases outside the gene matches: 6. CDR3 size: 13 residues. The chain's CDR3 is CASRKTGAHEQYF. The CDR3 nucleotides read TGCGCCAGCAGGAAGACAGGGGCCCACGAGCAGTACTTC.

The chain combines TRBV4-1 with TRBJ2-5; D ambiguous. This CDR3 region has 14 residues. Trimming shortened V by 0 bases and J by 4 bases, and 9 bases separated the two germline ends. Looked up from germline, CDR1 is MGHRA and CDR2 is YSYEKL. In nucleotides, the CDR3 is TGCGCCAGCAGCCAAGATCCCTCCGGAGAGACCCAGTACTTC. Translating it yields CASSQDPSGETQYF.

The rearrangement uses TRBV30 and TRBJ1-6; D remains ambiguous. This CDR3 is 15 amino acids long. Trimming pared 0 bases from V and 10 bases from J, leaving 16 bases between. Germline-derived CDR1 and CDR2 are GTSNPN and SVGIG (reference sequence). CDR3 protein: CAWSVPGSAGSPLHF. The DNA of the CDR3 is TGTGCCTGGAGTGTACCTGGCTCCGCGGGATCACCCCTCCACTTT. Supplemented by reference TRBV30 and TRBJ1-6, the full variable domain reads SQTIHQWPATLVQPVGSPLSLECTVEGTSNPNLYWYRQAAGRGLQLLFYSVGIGQISSEVPQNLSASRPQDRQFILSSKKLLLSDSGFYLCAWSVPGSAGSPLHFGNGTRLTVT.

V and J are TRBV6-8 and TRBJ2-1, with no clear D. Trimming took 4 bases from V and 1 from J, leaving 8 bases between them. Germline CDR1 MNHGY, CDR2 SAAAGT. This CDR3 has 14 residues. CDR3 coding DNA: TGTGCCAGCAGTTGCGAGAGTTCCTACAATGAGCAGTTCTTC. Encoded protein: CASSCESSYNEQFF.

Here the CDR3 reads CASSRTSATTGTIPEQFF. CDR3 coding DNA: TGTGCCAGCAGTCGGACTAGCGCTACAACGGGGACAATCCCTGAGCAGTTCTTC. V gene TRBV7-9 combines with J gene TRBJ2-1; 9 bases fit TRBD2. After removal of 6 bases from V and 9 bases from J, the junction contained 21 bases not matched to a gene. Germline values: CDR1 SEHNR, CDR2 FQNEAQ (reference sequence). CDR3 size: 18 residues.

The CDR3 DNA is TGTGCCAGTGCCGAGCGGGGCAATCAGCCCCAGCATTTT. Translation: CASAERGNQPQHF. The chain carries TRBV6-1 and TRBJ1-5; D not certain. The CDR3 totals 13 residues. Trimming removed 9 bases from V and 2 bases from J, with 11 bases in between. From germline, CDR1 is MNHNS and CDR2 SASEGT.

This clone was found once. This chain links TRBV5-6 with TRBJ2-1; TRBD2 matches 7 bases. Germline lookup yields CDR1 SGHDT and CDR2 YYEEEE. V shed 0 bases and J 3 bases; nucleotides not matched to a gene: 12. This CDR3 is built from 18 residues. The DNA for the CDR3 is TGTGCCAGCAGCTTGGAGTTCGGTAGGCCTAGCGGCTACAATGAGCAGTTCTTC. Amino acids: CASSLEFGRPSGYNEQFF.

The V gene is TRBV6-6, the J gene TRBJ2-3; 7 positions match TRBD1. The V gene end was trimmed by 2 bases and the J gene end by 1 base; junction bases not matched to a gene: 6. The CDR3 sequence is 16 residues long. Germline V gene data show CDR1 as MNHNY and CDR2 as SVGAGI (reference sequence). The CDR3 protein is CASSYPTGMGTDTQYF. The CDR3, as DNA: TGTGCCAGCAGTTACCCGACAGGGATGGGCACAGATACGCAGTATTTT.

This chain connects TRBV7-3 to TRBJ2-7, with a possible D match to TRBD2 (6 bases). The CDR3 is 15 amino acids. The germline V and J ends were trimmed by 2 bases and 0 bases, with 11 bases remaining between them. CDR1 SGHTA and CDR2 FQGTGA come from the germline V gene. As DNA, the CDR3 is TGTGCCAGCAGCTTAGAATCCGGGAGCTCCTACGAGCAGTACTTC. Protein: CASSLESGSSYEQYF.

CDR3 bases: TGTGCCAGCAGCAACGACAGGGGCTCCTACAATGAGCAGTTCTTC. Translating it yields CASSNDRGSYNEQFF. J is TRBJ2-1 and V is TRBV11-2; 8 bases map to TRBD1. CDR1 and CDR2 from the germline V gene are SGHAT and FQNNGV. This CDR3 has 15 amino acids. Trimming cost V 5 bases and J 0 bases; bases outside gene matches: 3.

This clone came up a few times. The chain joins TRBV27 to TRBJ1-2; 8 positions match TRBD1. Trimming cost V 6 bases and J 2 bases; bases outside gene matches: 5. The CDR3 totals 14 residues. The germline V gene encodes CDR1 MNHEY and CDR2 SMNVEV (reference sequence). The CDR3 sequence: CASRGQVENYGYTF. The CDR3 DNA sequence: TGTGCCAGCAGGGGACAGGTTGAGAACTATGGCTACACCTTC.

The rearrangement joins TRBV4-2 to TRBJ1-3; weak D call: TRBD1 (5 bases). Germline values: CDR1 LGHNA, CDR2 YNFKEQ. The length of the CDR3 is 14 residues. The V gene lost 2 bases and the J gene lost 3 bases, with 8 bases spanning the gap. This chain's CDR3 is CASSQQGVGNTIYF. CDR3 sequence (DNA): TGTGCCAGCAGCCAACAGGGTGTTGGAAACACCATATATTTT.

The J gene is TRBJ2-7, the V gene TRBV4-1; TRBD2 matches 7 bases. Germline values: CDR1 MGHRA, CDR2 YSYEKL. The CDR3 length is 16 residues. The V segment lost 1 base and the J segment 6 bases; nucleotides outside the gene matches: 12. The CDR3: CASSQVLSGISGEQYF. CDR3 in DNA: TGCGCCAGCAGCCAAGTTCTCAGCGGGATCTCAGGCGAGCAGTACTTC.

The V and J genes are TRBV27 and TRBJ2-3, with D hard to call. V lost 0 bases, J lost 0 bases, and 7 bases lay in between. The CDR3 spans 15 residues. Germline loops: CDR1 MNHEY, CDR2 SMNVEV (reference sequence). The DNA of the CDR3 is TGTGCCAGCAGTTTATCGAGGCTCAGCACAGATACGCAGTATTTT. This encodes CASSLSRLSTDTQYF.

V usage is TRBV19 and J usage is TRBJ1-2, with a possible D match to TRBD1 (6 bases). V was clipped by 3 bases and J by 3 bases, with 17 bases between them. CDR3 length: 16 residues. The germline CDR1 and CDR2 sequences are LNHDA and SQIVND (reference sequence). In DNA, the CDR3 is TGTGCCAGTAGTATGTGGCGGGGGGCGCGCGACTATGGCTACACCTTC. This sequence encodes CASSMWRGARDYGYTF.

The V and J genes are TRBV9 and TRBJ1-1; 7 bases are a match to TRBD1. The CDR3 loop spans 13 amino acids. From germline, CDR1 is SGDLS and CDR2 YYNGEE. J was trimmed by 10 bases and V by 0 bases; bases with no gene match: 6. For the CDR3, the DNA is TGTGCCAGCAGCGTAGGACAGGGACAAGGAGCTTTCTTT. This codes for CASSVGQGQGAFF. Full variable domain (missing parts from reference TRBV9 and TRBJ1-1): DSGVTQTPKHLITATGQRVTLRCSPRSGDLSVYWYQQSLDQGLQFLIQYYNGEERAKGNILERFSAQQFPDLHSELNLSSLELGDSALYFCASSVGQGQGAFFGQGTRLTVV.

The CDR3 loop reads CASTRFELNYGYTF. For the CDR3, the DNA is TGTGCCAGCACAAGATTTGAGCTAAACTATGGCTACACCTTC. V is TRBV5-6 and J is TRBJ1-2; D remains unclear. Germline-derived CDR1 and CDR2 are SGHDT and YYEEEE. Trimming stripped 6 bases from V and 2 bases from J, with 14 bases between. CDR3 size: 14 residues. The full variable domain, with the rest looked up from reference TRBV5-6 and TRBJ1-2, is DAGVTQSPTHLIKTRGQQVTLRCSPKSGHDTVSWYQQALGQGPQFIFQYYEEEERQRGNFPDRFSGHQFPNYSSELNVNALLLGDSALYLCASTRFELNYGYTFGSGTRLTVV.

V usage is TRBV7-3 and J usage is TRBJ2-7, with D hard to call. This CDR3 contains 13 residues. V was cut by 2 bases and J by 4 bases, with 9 bases left in between. Germline CDR1 and CDR2: SGHTA and FQGTGA. CDR3 region: CASSLATEYEQYF. Written as DNA, the CDR3 is TGTGCCAGCAGCTTAGCTACAGAGTACGAGCAGTACTTC.